The rows below give T cell receptor beta chains drawn from one sample of a study of T cell repertoires in cytomegalovirus infection. Which antigens these TCRs recognize remains unknown. In TCRdb, the reads were re-called with MiXCR into one record per CDR3 protein. The sample has 55,000 to 85,000 distinct CDR3 sequences, around 20% seen once. The sequences come from CD8+ T cells from cultured PBMCs, collected from culture after CMV antigen stimulation. The receptors stem from a human donor in good health (CMV status not recorded). Some clones in this sample may be carry-over from other donors' samples. Each CDR3 is given with its conserved first and last residue.

TRBJ2-1 | TRBV29-1 | CSAVAGGSYNEQFF
TRBJ2-5 | TRBV4-1 | CASSSQDRSGGIQETQYF
TRBJ2-7 | TRBV11-2 | CASSAGSSPYEQYF
TRBJ2-7 | TRBV4-3 | CASSQALDRGLYEQYF
TRBJ1-4 | TRBV27 | CASSLGGSDEKLFF
TRBJ1-2 | TRBV7-9 | CASSGGREYGYTF
TRBJ1-2 | TRBV4-1 | CARSQDMQGNYGYTF
TRBJ2-5 | TRBV27 | CASSPTYRDQETQYF
TRBJ2-1 | TRBV28 | CASSVNYRGNTYNEQFF
TRBJ2-1 | TRBV4-3 | CASSNLARDRGWNEQFF
TRBJ1-1 | TRBV19 | CASQIRGTGGTEAFF
TRBJ1-5 | TRBV12-3/TRBV12-4 | CASSSGTANQPQHF
TRBJ2-4 | TRBV7-9 | CASSLGASSYIQYF
TRBJ2-2 | TRBV7-3 | CASSLSAWDTGELFF
TRBJ2-4 | TRBV20-1 | CSATRPLGAIAKNIQYF
TRBJ2-7 | TRBV12-3/TRBV12-4 | CASSQGTVTYEQYF
TRBJ2-7 | TRBV6-2/TRBV6-3 | CASRSRRQWGRWEQYF
TRBJ1-1 | TRBV7-8 | CASSLGQGNTEAFF
TRBJ2-3 | TRBV7-2 | CASILRDIGADTQYF
TRBJ1-5 | TRBV5-1 | CASSSRGGQPQHF
TRBJ1-2 | TRBV7-3 | CASSLGIGGYTF
TRBJ2-1 | TRBV19 | CASQYGPHEQFF
TRBJ2-7 | TRBV11-2 | CASSPPTGVINEQYF
TRBJ1-5 | TRBV4-3 | CASSQDSRQPQHF
TRBJ2-1 | TRBV2 | CASTALRNEQFF
TRBJ2-7 | TRBV29-1 | CSVVGTDYYEQYF
TRBJ2-7 | TRBV9 | CASSVQDNYEQYF
TRBJ2-1 | TRBV2 | CASTGPEQQFF
TRBJ1-4 | TRBV7-8 | CASSFGYATNEKLFF
TRBJ1-5 | TRBV7-2 | CASSEAGASNQPQHF
TRBJ1-2 | TRBV30 | CAWSVRNRENYGYTF
TRBJ1-2 | TRBV7-2 | CASSLAFTGGDGYTF
TRBJ1-1 | TRBV6-2/TRBV6-3 | CATYQETEAFF
TRBJ1-2 | TRBV9 | CASWGGPYGYTF
TRBJ1-1 | TRBV12-5 | CASALSGLNTEAFF
TRBJ2-1 | TRBV5-5 | CASSFDPPGPKKVF
TRBJ2-7 | TRBV10-3 | CAISESGGYEQYF
TRBJ2-5 | TRBV6-6 | CASSYGSSAKETQYF
TRBJ1-4 | TRBV7-9 | CASSPPSGTPTNEKLFF
TRBJ2-7 | TRBV6-1 | CASSGDINYEQYF
TRBJ2-5 | TRBV7-2 | CASSSIGDETQYF
TRBJ2-5 | TRBV7-2 | CASSLTSGSNTQYF
TRBJ2-5 | TRBV7-2 | CASSFGGMTQYF
TRBJ2-1 | TRBV6-2/TRBV6-3 | CASSYNENEQFF
TRBJ2-2 | TRBV7-2 | CARSDRGKGTGELFF
TRBJ1-2 | TRBV7-9 | CASSLSRGVANYGYTF
TRBJ1-1 | TRBV7-9 | CASSSLKGSENTEAFF
TRBJ2-7 | TRBV7-8 | CASSPPLGQVTNEYF
TRBJ1-5 | TRBV27 | CASSFTGIDQPQHF
TRBJ1-4 | TRBV7-1 | CASSVSGKLFF
TRBJ2-3 | TRBV7-2 | CASSLELAGGTDTQYF
TRBJ2-1 | TRBV27 | CASSPSSGAYNEQFF
TRBJ1-1 | TRBV7-6 | CASSLGPSAEAFF